The clone carrying this T cell receptor beta chain was recorded many times. Its antigen is unknown. V was clipped by 5 bases and J by 7 bases; unmatched bases: 12. The CDR3 consists of 15 residues. CDR1 SGHRS and CDR2 YFSETQ come from the germline V gene. Full-length variable regions came from constant-region reverse primers plus semi-nested Nested Universal Primer A PCR. TCRdb re-called the 5' RACE reads with MiXCR, one entry per CDR3 protein. The sample contains some 11,000 distinct CDR3 sequences, 17% of which appear only once. Cells sorted as Tregs were CD4+, CD25+ and CD127-/low. Study outcomes and limitations: Tumor Treg TCRs overlapped most with tumor naive CD4+ cells. The TCR gene usage of tumor memory CD4+ T cells clustered together with blood and lymph node memory CD4+ cells and with lymph node naive CD4+ cells.

The sample comprised Tregs sorted from a lymph node. This rearrangement joins TRBV5-1 to TRBJ1-1; 9 bases are a match to TRBD1. The sequence was obtained from a female donor with breast cancer. The CDR3 loop is CASSTRTGAGSEAFF. CDR3 nucleotides: TGCGCCAGCAGTACTCGGACAGGGGCGGGAAGTGAAGCTTTCTTT.